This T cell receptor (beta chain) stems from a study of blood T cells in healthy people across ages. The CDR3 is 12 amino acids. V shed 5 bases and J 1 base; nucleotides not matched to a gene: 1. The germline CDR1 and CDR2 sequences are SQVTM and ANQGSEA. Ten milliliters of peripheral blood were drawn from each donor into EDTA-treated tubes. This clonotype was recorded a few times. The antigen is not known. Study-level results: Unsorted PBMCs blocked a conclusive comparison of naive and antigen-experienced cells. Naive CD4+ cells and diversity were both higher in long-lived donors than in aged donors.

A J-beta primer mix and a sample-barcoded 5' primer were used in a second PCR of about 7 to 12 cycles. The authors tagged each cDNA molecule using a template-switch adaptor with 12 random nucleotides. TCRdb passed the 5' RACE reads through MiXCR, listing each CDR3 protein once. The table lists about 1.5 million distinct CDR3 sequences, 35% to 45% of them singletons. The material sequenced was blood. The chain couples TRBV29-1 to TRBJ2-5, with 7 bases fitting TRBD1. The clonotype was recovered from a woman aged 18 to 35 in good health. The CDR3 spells CSVWTGQETQYF. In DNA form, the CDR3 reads TGCAGCGTTTGGACAGGCCAAGAGACCCAGTACTTC.